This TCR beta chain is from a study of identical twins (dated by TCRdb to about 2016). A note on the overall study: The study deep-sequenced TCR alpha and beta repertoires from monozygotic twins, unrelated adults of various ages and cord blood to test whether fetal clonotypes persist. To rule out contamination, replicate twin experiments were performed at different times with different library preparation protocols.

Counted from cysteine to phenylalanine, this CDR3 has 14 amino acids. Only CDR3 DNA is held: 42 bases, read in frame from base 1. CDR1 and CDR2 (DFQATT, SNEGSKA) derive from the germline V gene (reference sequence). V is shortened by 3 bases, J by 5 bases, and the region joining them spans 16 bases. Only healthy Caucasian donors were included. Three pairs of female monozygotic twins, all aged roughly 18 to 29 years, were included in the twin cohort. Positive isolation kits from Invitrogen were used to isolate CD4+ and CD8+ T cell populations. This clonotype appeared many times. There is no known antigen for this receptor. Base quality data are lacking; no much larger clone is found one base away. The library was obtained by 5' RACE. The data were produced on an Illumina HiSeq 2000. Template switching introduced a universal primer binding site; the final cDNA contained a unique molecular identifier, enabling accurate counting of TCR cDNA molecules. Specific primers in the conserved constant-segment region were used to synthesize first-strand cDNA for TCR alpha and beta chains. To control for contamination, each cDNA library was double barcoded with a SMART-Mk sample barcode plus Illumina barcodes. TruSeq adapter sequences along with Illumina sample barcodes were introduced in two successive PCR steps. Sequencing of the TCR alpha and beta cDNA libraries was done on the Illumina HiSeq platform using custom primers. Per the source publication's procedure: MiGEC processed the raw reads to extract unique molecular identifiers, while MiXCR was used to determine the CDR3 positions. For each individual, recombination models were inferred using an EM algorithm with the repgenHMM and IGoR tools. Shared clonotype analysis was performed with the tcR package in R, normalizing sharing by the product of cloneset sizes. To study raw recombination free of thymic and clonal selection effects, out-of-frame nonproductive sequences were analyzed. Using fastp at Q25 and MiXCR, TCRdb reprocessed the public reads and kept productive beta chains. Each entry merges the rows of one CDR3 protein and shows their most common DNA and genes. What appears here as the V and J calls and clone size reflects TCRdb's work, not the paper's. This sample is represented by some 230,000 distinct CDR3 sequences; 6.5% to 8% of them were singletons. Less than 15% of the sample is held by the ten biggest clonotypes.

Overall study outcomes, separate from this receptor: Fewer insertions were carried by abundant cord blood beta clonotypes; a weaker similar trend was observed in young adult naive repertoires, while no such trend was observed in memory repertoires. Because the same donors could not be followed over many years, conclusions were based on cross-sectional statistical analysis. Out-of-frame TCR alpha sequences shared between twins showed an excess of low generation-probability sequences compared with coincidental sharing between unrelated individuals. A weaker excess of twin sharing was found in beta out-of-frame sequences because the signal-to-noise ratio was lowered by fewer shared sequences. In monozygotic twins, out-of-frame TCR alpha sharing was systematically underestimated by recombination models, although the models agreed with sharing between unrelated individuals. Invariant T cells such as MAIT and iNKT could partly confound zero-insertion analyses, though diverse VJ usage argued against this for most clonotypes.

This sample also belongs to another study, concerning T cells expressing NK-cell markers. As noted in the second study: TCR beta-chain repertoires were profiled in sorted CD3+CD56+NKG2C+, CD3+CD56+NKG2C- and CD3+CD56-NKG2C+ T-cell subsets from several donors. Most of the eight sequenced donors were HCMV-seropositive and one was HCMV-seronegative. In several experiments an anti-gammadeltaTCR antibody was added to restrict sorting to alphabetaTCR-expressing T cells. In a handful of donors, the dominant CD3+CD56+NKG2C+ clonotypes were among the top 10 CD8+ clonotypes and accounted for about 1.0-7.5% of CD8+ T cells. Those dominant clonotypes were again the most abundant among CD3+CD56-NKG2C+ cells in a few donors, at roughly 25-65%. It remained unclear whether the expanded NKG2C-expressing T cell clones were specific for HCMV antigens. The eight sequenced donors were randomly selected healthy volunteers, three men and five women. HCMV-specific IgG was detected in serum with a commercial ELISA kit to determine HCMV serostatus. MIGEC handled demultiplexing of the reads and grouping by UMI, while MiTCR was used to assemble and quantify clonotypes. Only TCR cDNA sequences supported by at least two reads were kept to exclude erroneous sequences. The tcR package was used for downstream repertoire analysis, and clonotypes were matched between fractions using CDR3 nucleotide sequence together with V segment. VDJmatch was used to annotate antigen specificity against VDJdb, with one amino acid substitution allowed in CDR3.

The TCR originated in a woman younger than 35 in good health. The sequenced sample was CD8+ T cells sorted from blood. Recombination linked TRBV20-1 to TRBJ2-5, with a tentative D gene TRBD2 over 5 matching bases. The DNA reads TGCAGTGCTAGTCCCGGACTGCTAGCCGAGACCCAGTACTTC. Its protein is CSASPGLLAETQYF.